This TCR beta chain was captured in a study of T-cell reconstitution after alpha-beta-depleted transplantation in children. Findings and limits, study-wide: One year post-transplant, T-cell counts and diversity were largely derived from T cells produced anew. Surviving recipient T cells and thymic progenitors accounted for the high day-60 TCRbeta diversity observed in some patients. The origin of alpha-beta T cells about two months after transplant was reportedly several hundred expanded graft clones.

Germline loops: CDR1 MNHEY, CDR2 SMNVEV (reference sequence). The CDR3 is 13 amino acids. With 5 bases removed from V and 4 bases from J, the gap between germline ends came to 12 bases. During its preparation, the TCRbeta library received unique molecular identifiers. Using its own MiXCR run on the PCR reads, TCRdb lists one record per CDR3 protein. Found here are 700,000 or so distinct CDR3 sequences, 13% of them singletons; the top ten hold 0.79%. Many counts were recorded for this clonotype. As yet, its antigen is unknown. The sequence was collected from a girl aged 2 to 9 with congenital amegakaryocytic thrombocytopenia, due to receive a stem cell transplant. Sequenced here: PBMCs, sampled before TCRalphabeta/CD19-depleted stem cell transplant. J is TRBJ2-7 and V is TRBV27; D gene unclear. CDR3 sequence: CASSLGTYYEQYF. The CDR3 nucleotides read TGTGCCAGCAGTCTGGGAACCTATTACGAGCAGTACTTC.